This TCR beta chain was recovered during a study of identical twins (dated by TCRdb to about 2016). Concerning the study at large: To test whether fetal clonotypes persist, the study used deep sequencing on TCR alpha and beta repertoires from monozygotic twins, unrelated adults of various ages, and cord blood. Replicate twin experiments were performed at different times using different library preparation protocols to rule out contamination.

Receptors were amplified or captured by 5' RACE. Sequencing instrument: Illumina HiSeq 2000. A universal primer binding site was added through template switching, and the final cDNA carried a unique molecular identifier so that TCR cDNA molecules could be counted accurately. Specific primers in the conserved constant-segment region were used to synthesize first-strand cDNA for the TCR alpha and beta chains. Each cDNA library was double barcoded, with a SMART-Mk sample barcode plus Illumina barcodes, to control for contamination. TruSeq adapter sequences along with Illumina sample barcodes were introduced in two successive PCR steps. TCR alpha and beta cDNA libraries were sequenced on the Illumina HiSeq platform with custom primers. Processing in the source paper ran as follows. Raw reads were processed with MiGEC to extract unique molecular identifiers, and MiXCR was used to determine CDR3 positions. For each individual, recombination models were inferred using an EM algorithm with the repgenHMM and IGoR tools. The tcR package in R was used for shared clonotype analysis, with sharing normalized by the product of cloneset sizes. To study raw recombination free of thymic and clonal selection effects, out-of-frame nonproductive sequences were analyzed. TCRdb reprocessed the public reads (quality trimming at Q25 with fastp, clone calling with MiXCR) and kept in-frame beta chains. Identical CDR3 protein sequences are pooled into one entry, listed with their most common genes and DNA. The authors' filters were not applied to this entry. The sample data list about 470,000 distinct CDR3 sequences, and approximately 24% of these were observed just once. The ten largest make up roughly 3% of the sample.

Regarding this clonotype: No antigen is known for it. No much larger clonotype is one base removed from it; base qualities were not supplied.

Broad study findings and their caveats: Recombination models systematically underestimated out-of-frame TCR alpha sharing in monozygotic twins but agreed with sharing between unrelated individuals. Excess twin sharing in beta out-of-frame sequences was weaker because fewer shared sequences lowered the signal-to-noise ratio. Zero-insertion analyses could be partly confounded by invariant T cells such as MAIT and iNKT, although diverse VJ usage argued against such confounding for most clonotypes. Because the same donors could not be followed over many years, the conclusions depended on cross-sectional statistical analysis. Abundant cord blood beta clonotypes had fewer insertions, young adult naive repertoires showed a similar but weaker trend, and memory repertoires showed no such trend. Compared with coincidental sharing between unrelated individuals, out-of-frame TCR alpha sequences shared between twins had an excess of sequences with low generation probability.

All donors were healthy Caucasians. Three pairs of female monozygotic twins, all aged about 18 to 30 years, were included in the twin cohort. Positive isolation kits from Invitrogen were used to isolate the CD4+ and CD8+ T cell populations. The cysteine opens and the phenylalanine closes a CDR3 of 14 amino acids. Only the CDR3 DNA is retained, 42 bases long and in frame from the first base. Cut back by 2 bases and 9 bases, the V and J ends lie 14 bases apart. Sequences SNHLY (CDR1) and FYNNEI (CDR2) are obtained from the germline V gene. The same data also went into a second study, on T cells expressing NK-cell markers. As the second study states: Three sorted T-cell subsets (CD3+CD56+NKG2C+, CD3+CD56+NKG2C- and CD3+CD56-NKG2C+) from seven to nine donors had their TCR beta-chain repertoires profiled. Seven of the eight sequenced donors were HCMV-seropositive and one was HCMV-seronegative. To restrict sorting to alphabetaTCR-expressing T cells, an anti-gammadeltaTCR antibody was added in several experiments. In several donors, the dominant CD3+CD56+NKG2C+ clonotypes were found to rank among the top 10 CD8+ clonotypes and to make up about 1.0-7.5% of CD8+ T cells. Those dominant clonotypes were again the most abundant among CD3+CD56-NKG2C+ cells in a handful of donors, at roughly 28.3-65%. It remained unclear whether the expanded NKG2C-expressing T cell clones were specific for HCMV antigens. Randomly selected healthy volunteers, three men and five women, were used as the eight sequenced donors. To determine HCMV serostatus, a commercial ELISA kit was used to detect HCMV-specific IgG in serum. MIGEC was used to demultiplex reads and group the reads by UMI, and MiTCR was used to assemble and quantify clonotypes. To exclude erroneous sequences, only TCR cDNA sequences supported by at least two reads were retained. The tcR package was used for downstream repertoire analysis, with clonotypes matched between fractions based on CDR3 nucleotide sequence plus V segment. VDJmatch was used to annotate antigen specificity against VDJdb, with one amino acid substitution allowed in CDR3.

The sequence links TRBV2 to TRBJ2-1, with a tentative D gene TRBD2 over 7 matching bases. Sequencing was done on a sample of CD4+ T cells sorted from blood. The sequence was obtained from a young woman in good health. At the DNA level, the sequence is TGTGCCAGCAGTGAAACGGGGGGCCGTAGTGAGCAGTTCTTC. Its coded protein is CASSETGGRSEQFF.